This passage covers 28 T cell receptor beta chains from one sample sequenced in a study of identical twins. From the 5' RACE reads, TCRdb called clonotypes with MiXCR, one entry per CDR3 protein. The data hold a few hundred thousand distinct CDR3 sequences, with about 24% observed a single time. Another study also made use of these data, one on T cells expressing NK-cell markers.

The sequenced material came from CD4+ T cells sorted from blood. These receptors all come from a woman aged 18-29 years in good health.

This clonotype has more than one count but fewer than ten. This chain connects TRBV15 to TRBJ2-1; D not resolved. Per the germline V gene, CDR1 is LNHNV and CDR2 is YYDKDF (reference sequence). Trimming took 1 base from V and 8 from J, leaving 15 bases between them. There are 15 residues in the CDR3. The CDR3: CATSRVWALTDEQFF. Here the CDR3 DNA reads TGTGCCACCAGCAGAGTTTGGGCTCTTACTGATGAGCAGTTCTTC.

This rearrangement joins TRBV14 to TRBJ2-3; D remains ambiguous. CDR1 SGHDN and CDR2 FVKESK come from the germline V gene. The ends were cut back, 4 bases at V and 6 bases at J, with 14 bases in the middle. The CDR3 extends over 14 amino acids. CDR3 amino acids: CASSLLDPPDTQYF. The CDR3 coding sequence is TGTGCCAGCAGCCTTTTGGACCCACCGGATACGCAGTATTTT. Full variable domain (remainder filled in from reference TRBV14 and TRBJ2-3): EAGVTQFPSHSVIEKGQTVTLRCDPISGHDNLYWYRRVMGKEIKFLLHFVKESKQDESGMPNNRFLAERTGGTYSTLKVQPAELEDSGVYFCASSLLDPPDTQYFGPGTRLTVL.

With respect to this clonotype: One base away lies a much larger clone, so this may be a sequencing read error. The V gene is TRBV7-8, the J gene TRBJ2-2; D possibly uses TRBD1 or TRBD2 (5 bases each). The CDR3 is 15 residues long. Germline assignment: CDR1 SGHVS and CDR2 FQNEAQ. CDR3 coding DNA: TGTTCCAGCAGCTTCGACCGGGACGGGGCCGGGGAGCTGTTTTTT. As protein: CSSSFDRDGAGELFF. Using reference TRBV7-8 and TRBJ2-2 for the parts outside the CDR3, the full variable domain is GAGVSQSPRYKVAKRGQDVALRCDPISGHVSLFWYQQALGQGPEFLTYFQNEAQLDKSGLPSDRFFAERPEGSVSTLKIQRTQQEDSAVYLCSSSFDRDGAGELFFGEGSRLTVL.

There are a few counts of this clonotype. J is TRBJ1-1 and V is TRBV29-1; D call uncertain. The CDR3 totals 10 residues. CDR1 is SQVTM and CDR2 is ANQGSEA in the germline V gene. With 4 bases removed from V and 8 bases from J, the gap between germline ends came to 8 bases. The CDR3 DNA sequence: TGCAGCGTTGGCTGGAGCGAAGCTTTCTTT. Translating it yields CSVGWSEAFF.

The table lists this clonotype with a few counts. V is TRBV6-1 and J is TRBJ1-2; possible D gene TRBD1, 6 bases. The CDR3 consists of 11 residues. CDR1 is MNHNS and CDR2 is SASEGT in the germline V gene. The germline V and J ends were trimmed by 3 bases and 10 bases, with 9 bases remaining between them. This CDR3 is CASSDRGAYTF. The CDR3 coding sequence is TGTGCCAGCAGTGACAGGGGCGCCTACACCTTC.

Ten or more counts support this clonotype. The CDR3 reads CASSLNGETQYF. The DNA for the CDR3 is TGTGCCAGCAGTTTGAATGGGGAGACCCAGTACTTC. The chain recombines TRBV12-3 or TRBV12-4 with TRBJ2-5; D uncertain. V lost 3 bases and J 5 bases, leaving 7 bases between the germline ends. The CDR3 extends over 12 amino acids.

The rearrangement links TRBV6-1 to TRBJ2-7; no clear D. Trimming removed 7 bases from V and 0 bases from J, with 19 bases in between. The CDR3 covers 16 residues. Germline-derived CDR1 and CDR2 are MNHNS and SASEGT. The CDR3 is CASTRTLPRSSYEQYF. The CDR3 nucleotides read TGTGCCAGCACCCGGACCCTCCCGAGGAGCTCCTACGAGCAGTACTTC.

J is TRBJ2-2 and V is TRBV28; 7 bases match TRBD2. The CDR3 runs to 15 residues. Losses at the gene ends were 7 bases for V and 5 bases for J; bases not matched to a gene: 10. The germline V gene has CDR1 MDHEN and CDR2 SYDVKM. Written as DNA, the CDR3 is TGTGCCAGCACCAGTGGCGGGAGTGGTACCGGGGAGCTGTTTTTT. Translated: CASTSGGSGTGELFF.

CDR3 in amino acids: CASSRTSVYEQYF. For the CDR3, the DNA is TGTGCCAGCAGCCGGACTAGCGTCTACGAGCAGTACTTC. V usage is TRBV7-2 and J usage is TRBJ2-7; 9 bases match TRBD2. Germline V gene sequence: CDR1 SGHTA, CDR2 FQGNSA. This CDR3 comprises 13 residues. Trimming removed 5 bases from V and 3 bases from J; junction bases left unmatched: 2.

This clonotype appeared a few times. The V and J genes are TRBV20-1 and TRBJ2-1, with a tentative D call TRBD1 (6 bases). Germline values: CDR1 DFQATT, CDR2 SNEGSKA (reference sequence). The CDR3 consists of 15 residues. Trimming removed 2 bases at V and 3 bases at J, with 14 bases between. CDR3: CSARLGLGGYNEQFF. The CDR3 nucleotides read TGCAGTGCTAGATTGGGGTTAGGGGGCTACAATGAGCAGTTCTTC.

This clonotype has ten or more counts. The chain is built from TRBV12-3 or TRBV12-4 and TRBJ1-1; 10 nucleotides agree with TRBD1. The V segment lost 6 bases and the J segment 6 bases; nucleotides outside the gene matches: 7. The CDR3 runs 14 residues. DNA of the CDR3: TGTGCCAGCAGCCCTCCGGACAGGGGGTCTGAAGCTTTCTTT. Its protein is CASSPPDRGSEAFF.

This clonotype occurred a few times. This CDR3 is CASSRAGPYEQYF. In DNA form, the CDR3 reads TGCGCCAGCAGCAGGGCGGGTCCCTACGAGCAGTACTTC. The gene calls are TRBV5-1 and TRBJ2-7; perhaps TRBD2 as D (5 bases). Trimming shortened V by 4 bases and J by 2 bases, and 10 bases separated the two germline ends. Germline CDR1 reads SGHRS; CDR2 reads YFSETQ. CDR3 size: 13 residues.

The chain links TRBV7-9 to TRBJ1-4; 11 bases are shared with TRBD1. Germline V gene sequence: CDR1 SEHNR, CDR2 FQNEAQ (reference sequence). The CDR3 consists of 16 residues. V shed 5 bases, J shed 2 bases, and the junction held 4 bases outside the gene matches. CDR3 nucleotide sequence: TGTGCCAGCAGCCAAGGACAGGGGGCGACTAATGAAAAACTGTTTTTT. It encodes CASSQGQGATNEKLFF.

This clonotype was observed a handful of times. This chain uses TRBV3-1 with TRBJ2-2, with D tentatively TRBD2 (5 bases). Trimming took off 0 bases at V and 1 base at J, with 15 bases between the two ends. Germline V lookup: CDR1 LGHDT, CDR2 YNNKEL (reference sequence). The CDR3 has 18 residues. CDR3 coding DNA: TGTGCCAGCAGCCAAGAGGCTCTAGCTAAAAGGAACACCGGGGAGCTGTTTTTT. Translating it yields CASSQEALAKRNTGELFF.

This clonotype turned up a few times. The rearrangement joins TRBV2 to TRBJ2-1; tentatively, D is TRBD1 or TRBD2 (5 bases each). The CDR3 loop spans 12 amino acids. V gave up 8 bases and J gave up 9 bases, with 14 bases separating them. CDR1 is SNHLY and CDR2 is FYNNEI in the germline V gene. The CDR3 sequence: CASGVRGAEQFF. Written as DNA, the CDR3 is TGTGCCAGCGGGGTAAGAGGGGCTGAGCAGTTCTTC. The whole variable domain, remainder taken from reference TRBV2 and TRBJ2-1, is EPEVTQTPSHQVTQMGQEVILRCVPISNHLYFYWYRQILGQKVEFLVSFYNNEISEKSEIFDDQFSVERPDGSNFTLKIRSTKLEDSAMYFCASGVRGAEQFFGPGTRLTVL.

This clonotype was observed a handful of times. The chain joins TRBV25-1 to TRBJ2-1; D tentatively reads TRBD1 or TRBD2 (5 bases each). Trimming stripped 8 bases from V and 4 bases from J, with 12 bases between. The CDR3 covers 13 residues. Germline V gene lookup returns CDR1 MGHDK and CDR2 SYGVNS. Here the CDR3 DNA reads TGTGCCAGCTGGGGGTCCCCTTACAATGAGCAGTTCTTC. Translation: CASWGSPYNEQFF.

There are a few counts of this clonotype. The chain has TRBV15 and TRBJ1-4; TRBD1 is a possible D gene (6 bases). CDR1 and CDR2 from the germline V gene are LNHNV and YYDKDF (reference sequence). V was cut by 5 bases and J by 7 bases, with 20 bases left in between. This CDR3 region has 16 residues. The CDR3, as DNA: TGTGCCACCAGCCGTCAGCCAGGGGATCATGGTGAAAAACTGTTTTTT. Translating it yields CATSRQPGDHGEKLFF.

This chain joins TRBV5-6 and TRBJ2-3; D is uncertain. The CDR3 contains 13 residues. The V gene lost 7 bases and the J gene lost 5 bases, with 14 bases spanning the gap. CDR1 and CDR2 (germline): SGHDT, YYEEEE. CDR3 sequence reads: CASRVVGVDTQYF. The CDR3, as DNA: TGTGCCAGCCGAGTTGTAGGAGTAGATACGCAGTATTTT.

This clonotype was seen only a few times. The chain employs TRBV11-3 and TRBJ2-2; 8 bases fit TRBD2. J was trimmed by 9 bases and V by 1 base; bases with no gene match: 7. The CDR3 runs to 15 residues. Looked up from germline, CDR1 is SGHNT and CDR2 is YENEEA. Here the CDR3 reads CASSLAPGLGRELFF. CDR3 bases: TGTGCCAGCAGCTTAGCCCCGGGACTAGGGAGGGAGCTGTTTTTT.

This clonotype has a handful of counts. The CDR3 region is CSGGNRGGTEAFF. DNA for the CDR3: TGCAGCGGTGGAAACAGGGGAGGCACTGAAGCTTTCTTT. This sequence joins TRBV29-1 and TRBJ1-1; 7 bases are a match to TRBD1. The germline V gene encodes CDR1 SQVTM and CDR2 ANQGSEA. The CDR3 totals 13 residues. Unmatched junction bases numbered 9, after V lost 7 bases and J lost 4 bases.

Only a few counts were recorded for this clonotype. V and J are TRBV12-3 or TRBV12-4 and TRBJ1-3; 7 bases are shared with TRBD1. Germline trimming cut 6 bases from V and 2 bases from J; bases unmatched to any gene: 4. This CDR3 spans 14 amino acids. This CDR3 is CASSIQGPGNTIYF. In DNA, the CDR3 is TGTGCCAGCAGCATACAGGGGCCTGGAAACACCATATATTTT.

V usage is TRBV5-1 and J usage is TRBJ2-1, with D tentatively TRBD1 (6 bases). The germline gives CDR1 SGHRS, CDR2 YFSETQ. V lost 0 bases to trimming and J lost 13 bases, with 8 bases between them. This CDR3 is built from 11 residues. In nucleotides, the CDR3 is TGCGCCAGCAGCTTGGGTGGGGGCCAGTTCTTC. Translated, it gives CASSLGGGQFF.

This clonotype was recorded a few times. This chain connects TRBV20-1 to TRBJ2-5, with TRBD2 as a possible D gene (6 bases). V was shortened by 5 bases and J by 4 bases, with 17 bases between the two germline ends. CDR3 size: 14 residues. The germline gives CDR1 DFQATT, CDR2 SNEGSKA (reference sequence). CDR3 nucleotide sequence: TGCAGTGCTTCAAGAATCGGGAGCGGAGAGACCCAGTACTTC. Translating it yields CSASRIGSGETQYF.

V is TRBV11-3 and J is TRBJ2-2, with a weak D call TRBD2 (5 bases). This CDR3 has 14 amino acids. V was trimmed by 6 bases and J by 4 bases, leaving 12 bases between them. Germline loops: CDR1 SGHNT, CDR2 YENEEA. CDR3 sequence reads: CASRTLVGTGELFF. CDR3 nucleotides: TGTGCCAGCAGGACACTAGTGGGCACCGGGGAGCTGTTTTTT.

This chain uses TRBV7-2 with TRBJ2-1, with a possible D match to TRBD2 (5 bases). CDR3 length: 16 residues. Germline lookup yields CDR1 SGHTA and CDR2 FQGNSA. Trimming cost V 4 bases and J 0 bases, with 13 bases left between them. CDR3 loop: CASSWLAGPSYNEQFF. As DNA, the CDR3 is TGTGCCAGCAGCTGGCTGGCGGGTCCCTCCTACAATGAGCAGTTCTTC.

This clonotype was seen just once. The rearrangement links TRBV5-1 to TRBJ2-3, with D maybe TRBD1 (5 bases). V lost 7 bases and J lost 2, with 8 bases in between. Germline CDR1 is SGHRS and CDR2 is YFSETQ. CDR3 length: 12 amino acids. CDR3 amino acids: CASGANTDTQYF. CDR3 in DNA: TGCGCCAGCGGGGCTAACACAGATACGCAGTATTTT. Complete variable domain (other parts from reference TRBV5-1 and TRBJ2-3): KAGVTQTPRYLIKTRGQQVTLSCSPISGHRSVSWYQQTPGQGLQFLFEYFSETQRNKGNFPGRFSGRQFSNSRSEMNVSTLELGDSALYLCASGANTDTQYFGPGTRLTVL.

The chain joins TRBV18 to TRBJ2-7; 9 nucleotides line up with TRBD1. This CDR3 is built from 14 residues. V shed 6 bases and J 1 base; nucleotides not matched to a gene: 4. Germline CDR1 reads KGHSH; CDR2 reads LQKENI. CDR3 in amino acids: CASSQGTGSYEQYF. CDR3 sequence (DNA): TGTGCCAGCTCTCAGGGGACAGGGTCCTACGAGCAGTACTTC.

The genes are TRBV12-3 or TRBV12-4 and TRBJ1-3; 8 bases map to TRBD1. The CDR3 runs to 14 residues. V was clipped by 5 bases and J by 2 bases; unmatched bases: 2. CDR3 region: CASSKQGAGNTIYF. CDR3 coding DNA: TGTGCCAGCAGTAAACAGGGGGCTGGAAACACCATATATTTT.